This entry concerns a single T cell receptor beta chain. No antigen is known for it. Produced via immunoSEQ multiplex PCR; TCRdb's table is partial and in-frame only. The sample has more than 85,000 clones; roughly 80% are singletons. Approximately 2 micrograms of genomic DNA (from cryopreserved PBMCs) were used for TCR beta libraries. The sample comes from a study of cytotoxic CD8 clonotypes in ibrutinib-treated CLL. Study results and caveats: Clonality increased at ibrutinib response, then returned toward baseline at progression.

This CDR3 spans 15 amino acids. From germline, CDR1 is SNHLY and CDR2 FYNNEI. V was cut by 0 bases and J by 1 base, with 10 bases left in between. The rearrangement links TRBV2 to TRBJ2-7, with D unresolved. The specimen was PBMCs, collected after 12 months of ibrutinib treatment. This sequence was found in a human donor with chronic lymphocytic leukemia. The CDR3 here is CASSEAYPASYEQYF. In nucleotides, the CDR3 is TGTGCCAGCAGTGAAGCGTATCCAGCTTCCTACGAGCAGTACTTC.